These 27 T cell receptor beta chains came from one sample sequenced in a study of blood T cell repertoires in COVID-19. The method was immunoSEQ multiplex PCR; TCRdb's version includes in-frame clones alone and lacks a portion of them. The sample lists around 120,000 clones; about 90% were seen once. The source material was peripheral blood. These receptors originate from a woman in her 70s with acute or convalescent COVID-19.

The V and J genes are TRBV18 and TRBJ2-1; D might be TRBD1 (5 bases). The CDR3 contains 14 residues. V was cut by 5 bases and J by 5 bases, with 13 bases left in between. CDR1 is KGHSH, CDR2 LQKENI, per germline. CDR3 loop: CASSGQGANNEQFF. Here the CDR3 DNA reads TGTGCCAGCTCAGGACAAGGGGCCAACAATGAGCAGTTCTTC.

The chain has TRBV13 and TRBJ1-2, with unresolved D. Germline V gene sequence: CDR1 PRHDT, CDR2 FYEKMQ (reference sequence). V was cut by 0 bases and J by 7 bases, with 15 bases left in between. The CDR3 contains 15 residues. CDR3 protein: CASSLGLDPLAGYTF. CDR3 nucleotides: TGTGCCAGCAGCTTAGGCCTAGACCCACTGGCTGGCTACACCTTC.

The rearrangement links TRBV12-3 or TRBV12-4 to TRBJ2-2; 8 bases line up with TRBD1. The CDR3 loop spans 11 amino acids. Trimming removed 11 bases from V and 4 bases from J; junction bases left unmatched: 0. The CDR3 loop is CADRGTGELFF. The CDR3 nucleotides read TGTGCCGACAGGGGCACCGGGGAGCTGTTTTTT.

The gene calls are TRBV10-1 and TRBJ2-7; 7 nucleotides match TRBD2. Germline CDR1 and CDR2: WNHNN and SYGVQD (reference sequence). The CDR3 contains 16 residues. J was trimmed by 1 base and V by 2 bases; bases with no gene match: 8. The DNA of the CDR3 is TGCGCCAGCAGTGAGACGGCTAGCGGTTATTCCTACGAGCAGTACTTC. It encodes CASSETASGYSYEQYF.

This chain links TRBV6-1 with TRBJ1-5; D may be TRBD1 (6 bases). The CDR3 is 14 amino acids. V lost 0 bases, J lost 7 bases, and 10 bases lay in between. Germline CDR1 MNHNS, CDR2 SASEGT. CDR3 nucleotides: TGTGCCAGCAGTGAAGCGAACAGGGTCCAGCCCCAGCATTTT. This sequence encodes CASSEANRVQPQHF.

The chain combines TRBV28 with TRBJ1-2; TRBD1 matches at 11 bases. The germline V gene has CDR1 MDHEN and CDR2 SYDVKM. V gave up 6 bases and J gave up 8 bases; unmatched junction bases: 11. The CDR3 has 15 amino acids. In DNA, the CDR3 is TGTGCCAGCAGCCTCTTCGGACAGGGGGCGGGAGGCTACACCTTC. It codes for CASSLFGQGAGGYTF.

The CDR3, as DNA: TGCAGCGGCGGGCAGAACTACAATGAGCAGTTCTTC. Protein: CSGGQNYNEQFF. The chain uses TRBV29-1 and TRBJ2-1; TRBD2 might be the D (5 bases). V shed 7 bases and J shed 3 bases, with 10 bases lying between them. The CDR3 runs 12 residues. In germline, CDR1 is SQVTM, CDR2 ANQGSEA.

This sequence joins TRBV5-6 and TRBJ1-1, with 9 positions matching TRBD1. Germline assignment: CDR1 SGHDT and CDR2 YYEEEE. The CDR3 consists of 13 residues. V gave up 3 bases and J gave up 4 bases; unmatched junction bases: 1. This CDR3 is CASSWGQGTEAFF. CDR3 sequence (DNA): TGTGCCAGCAGCTGGGGACAGGGCACTGAAGCTTTCTTT.

The J gene is TRBJ2-3, the V gene TRBV11-3; 8 bases agree with TRBD2. CDR1 is SGHNT and CDR2 is YENEEA in the germline V gene. The junction had 5 bases not matched to a gene; V was cut back by 2 bases and J by 4 bases. This CDR3 contains 15 residues. CDR3 nucleotide sequence: TGTGCCAGCAGCTTAAGCGCGGGGGGCCCAGATACGCAGTATTTT. Translating gives CASSLSAGGPDTQYF.

This chain links TRBV18 with TRBJ1-1, with D maybe TRBD1 (6 bases). Deletions cut 3 bases from V and 1 base from J, with 9 bases between. The germline CDR1 and CDR2 sequences are KGHSH and LQKENI. The CDR3 is made up of 14 amino acids. This chain's CDR3 is CASSPKGQNTEAFF. The CDR3 nucleotides are TGTGCCAGCTCACCCAAGGGACAGAACACTGAAGCTTTCTTT.

This clone was recorded only once. The CDR3 coding sequence is TGTGCCAGCAGTTCCCTCGACAGGTTTCCCTACGAGCAGTACTTC. Translated, it gives CASSSLDRFPYEQYF. The chain combines TRBV28 with TRBJ2-7; D is possibly TRBD1 (6 bases). The CDR3 is made up of 15 amino acids. Trimming removed 4 bases from V and 2 bases from J, with 15 bases in between. Germline loops: CDR1 MDHEN, CDR2 SYDVKM.

The V and J genes are TRBV5-5 and TRBJ1-2; 7 nucleotides align to TRBD1. Germline V gene sequence: CDR1 SGHKS, CDR2 YYEKEE (reference sequence). This CDR3 region has 16 residues. J gave up 0 bases and V 0 bases, and 5 bases lay outside the gene matches. The CDR3, as DNA: TGTGCCAGCAGCTTGGAGGGACAGCCGGCTAACTATGGCTACACCTTC. Protein: CASSLEGQPANYGYTF. Filled out from reference TRBV5-5 and TRBJ1-2, the complete variable domain reads DAGVTQSPTHLIKTRGQQVTLRCSPISGHKSVSWYQQVLGQGPQFIFQYYEKEERGRGNFPDRFSARQFPNYSSELNVNALLLGDSALYLCASSLEGQPANYGYTFGSGTRLTVV.

This chain uses TRBV10-3 with TRBJ2-5; 11 bases are a match to TRBD2. The junction had 4 bases not matched to a gene; V was cut back by 10 bases and J by 3 bases. Germline V gene data show CDR1 as ENHRY and CDR2 as SYGVKD. The CDR3 has 13 residues. CDR3 in DNA: TGTGCCACCCTTAGCGGGGGGGAAGAGACCCAGTACTTC. Protein product: CATLSGGEETQYF.

The CDR3: CASSHRGGLSDEQFF. The CDR3 region has the DNA TGTGCCAGTAGTCATAGGGGGGGGCTCAGCGATGAGCAGTTCTTC. This chain connects TRBV19 to TRBJ2-1, with D possibly TRBD2 on 7 matching bases. Germline V CDR1 and CDR2: LNHDA, SQIVND (reference sequence). The CDR3 covers 15 residues. The V end lost 5 bases, the J end lost 8 bases, and 19 bases lay between the germline ends. Full variable domain (rest looked up from reference TRBV19 and TRBJ2-1): DGGITQSPKYLFRKEGQNVTLSCEQNLNHDAMYWYRQDPGQGLRLIYYSQIVNDFQKGDIAEGYSVSREKKESFPLTVTSAQKNPTAFYLCASSHRGGLSDEQFFGPGTRLTVL.

The chain joins TRBV6-5 to TRBJ1-4; 11 bases fit TRBD1. This CDR3 has 15 residues. Trimming cost V 6 bases and J 8 bases; bases outside gene matches: 8. CDR1 MNHEY and CDR2 SVGAGI come from the germline V gene. As DNA, the CDR3 is TGTGCCAGCAGGAACCGGGACAGGGGGAGCGAAAAACTGTTTTTT. Its protein product is CASRNRDRGSEKLFF.

The rearrangement links TRBV5-1 to TRBJ2-7; no reliable D call. The germline V gene has CDR1 SGHRS and CDR2 YFSETQ. V lost 0 bases and J lost 0, with 10 bases in between. This CDR3 contains 15 residues. The CDR3: CASSLASDFSYEQYF. The CDR3 DNA reads as TGCGCCAGCAGCTTGGCCAGCGATTTCTCCTACGAGCAGTACTTC.

The J gene is TRBJ2-7, the V gene TRBV4-2; 12 bases line up with TRBD2. V lost 3 bases and J lost 3; bases outside the gene matches: 6. The CDR3 loop spans 16 amino acids. Germline V CDR1 and CDR2: LGHNA, YNFKEQ. In nucleotides, the CDR3 is TGTGCCAGCAGCCACGCCGGGACTAGCGGGTACTACGAGCAGTACTTC. Amino acids: CASSHAGTSGYYEQYF.

The V and J genes are TRBV5-1 and TRBJ1-5, with D perhaps matching TRBD1 (6 bases). This CDR3 region has 15 residues. Germline V gene sequence: CDR1 SGHRS, CDR2 YFSETQ. V gave up 4 bases and J gave up 6 bases, with 17 bases separating them. The CDR3 nucleotides are TGCGCCAGCAGCCCGTGGCCAGGGGATCTTCAGCCCCAGCATTTT. It encodes CASSPWPGDLQPQHF.

The table lists this clone with a count of one. The chain combines TRBV20-1 with TRBJ2-7; D remains unclear. This CDR3 comprises 11 residues. In germline, CDR1 is DFQATT, CDR2 SNEGSKA (reference sequence). V lost 1 base and J lost 2, with 3 bases in between. The CDR3 loop is CSARAAYEQYF. CDR3 DNA: TGCAGTGCTAGAGCCGCCTACGAGCAGTACTTC.

This chain links TRBV4-2 with TRBJ2-7; 10 nucleotides align to TRBD2. CDR3 length equals 15 residues. Germline CDR1 reads LGHNA; CDR2 reads YNFKEQ. Germline trimming cut 1 base from V and 7 bases from J; bases unmatched to any gene: 7. CDR3 protein: CASSQGASGGGEQYF. CDR3 DNA sequence: TGTGCCAGCAGCCAAGGGGCTAGCGGGGGTGGGGAGCAGTACTTC.

This rearrangement joins TRBV7-3 to TRBJ2-3; 7 positions agree with TRBD1. From germline, CDR1 is SGHTA and CDR2 FQGTGA. With V trimmed by 0 bases and J by 0 bases, 3 bases remained unmatched. CDR3 length: 16 residues. CDR3 loop: CASSLTGQVSTDTQYF. In DNA, the CDR3 is TGTGCCAGCAGCTTAACCGGACAGGTTAGCACAGATACGCAGTATTTT.

This sequence joins TRBV10-3 and TRBJ2-2; 9 positions agree with TRBD1. With 5 bases clipped from V and 7 bases from J, the junction kept 5 bases outside the gene matches. The V gene's germline CDR1 is ENHRY and CDR2 SYGVKD. There are 14 residues in the CDR3. CDR3 in DNA: TGTGCCATCAGTAGAACAGGGGGCGGCGGGGAGCTGTTTTTT. Amino acid sequence: CAISRTGGGGELFF.

The J gene is TRBJ2-7, the V gene TRBV10-2; 10 nucleotides agree with TRBD2. V lost 1 base and J lost 2; bases outside the gene matches: 8. The CDR3 loop spans 17 amino acids. Germline V gene sequence: CDR1 WSHSY, CDR2 SAAADI. The CDR3 spells CASSEFGSGGPAYEQYF. For the CDR3, the DNA is TGCGCCAGCAGTGAGTTCGGTAGCGGGGGGCCCGCCTACGAGCAGTACTTC.

This chain joins TRBV27 and TRBJ2-7; perhaps TRBD2 as D (5 bases). This CDR3 region has 14 residues. The germline V gene has CDR1 MNHEY and CDR2 SMNVEV (reference sequence). Trimming removed 3 bases at V and 1 base at J, with 10 bases between. The DNA for the CDR3 is TGTGCCAGCAGTTTGACGAGGGCATCCTACGAGCAGTACTTC. As protein: CASSLTRASYEQYF.

This clone has a single count. This chain connects TRBV3-1 (or the pseudogene TRBV3-2) to TRBJ1-2; D is unclear. Germline values: CDR1 LGHDT, CDR2 YNNKEL (reference sequence). CDR3 length: 13 amino acids. The ends were cut back, 7 bases at V and 4 bases at J, with 13 bases in the middle. This CDR3 is CASTSRRSYGYTF. CDR3 sequence (DNA): TGTGCCAGCACCAGTCGAAGGAGCTATGGCTACACCTTC.

The rearrangement uses TRBV3-1 (or the pseudogene TRBV3-2) and TRBJ1-6; 7 bases are shared with TRBD1. This CDR3 comprises 16 residues. Germline V gene sequence: CDR1 LGHDT, CDR2 YNNKEL (reference sequence). The J segment lost 6 bases and the V segment lost 4 bases, leaving 9 bases of the junction unmatched. This CDR3 reads CASSPRGAHSNSPLHF. The CDR3 bases are TGTGCCAGCAGCCCCAGGGGGGCGCATAGTAATTCACCCCTCCACTTT.

The V call is TRBV19, the J call TRBJ2-6; TRBD1 aligns across 8 bases. The CDR3 totals 17 residues. V lost 7 bases and J lost 0; bases outside the gene matches: 8. The V gene's germline CDR1 is LNHDA and CDR2 SQIVND (reference sequence). The DNA for the CDR3 is TGTGCCAGTATCAGGACAGGGTTACTCTCTGGGGCCAACGTCCTGACTTTC. It codes for CASIRTGLLSGANVLTF.